Following are 16 T cell receptor beta chains from one sample sequenced in a study of blood T cell repertoires in COVID-19. The protocol was immunoSEQ multiplex PCR, while the TCRdb copy is restricted to in-frame clones and leaves out a portion. This sample has approximately 80,000 clones; under 80% occur once, and the top ten carry just under 10%. The specimen was peripheral blood. The receptors derive from a human donor in a cohort sampled during active COVID-19.

DNA of the CDR3: TGCGCCAGCAGCCAAGACGTGCTAGCGGGGATCGGGAACACCGGGGAGCTGTTTTTT. Encoded protein: CASSQDVLAGIGNTGELFF. This chain uses TRBV4-1 with TRBJ2-2, with 9 bases fitting TRBD2. The germline gives CDR1 MGHRA, CDR2 YSYEKL. The J segment lost 1 base and the V segment lost 0 bases, leaving 9 bases of the junction unmatched. CDR3 length equals 19 residues.

The rearrangement joins TRBV19 to TRBJ2-7; 7 positions agree with TRBD1. The trim removed 3 bases at V and 0 bases at J, leaving 5 bases unmatched. CDR3 size: 15 residues. Germline V CDR1 and CDR2: LNHDA, SQIVND (reference sequence). CDR3 region: CASSMGWDSSYEQYF. In nucleotides, the CDR3 is TGTGCCAGTAGTATGGGGTGGGACAGCTCCTACGAGCAGTACTTC.

The chain carries TRBV5-1 and TRBJ2-3, with 11 bases identical to TRBD1. CDR1 and CDR2 (germline): SGHRS, YFSETQ. V was clipped by 4 bases and J by 4 bases; unmatched bases: 8. The CDR3 sequence is 16 residues long. For the CDR3, the DNA is TGCGCCAGCAGCGAGATGGACAGGGGGCGGGCAGATACGCAGTATTTT. Translated: CASSEMDRGRADTQYF. The full variable domain, with the rest looked up from reference TRBV5-1 and TRBJ2-3, is KAGVTQTPRYLIKTRGQQVTLSCSPISGHRSVSWYQQTPGQGLQFLFEYFSETQRNKGNFPGRFSGRQFSNSRSEMNVSTLELGDSALYLCASSEMDRGRADTQYFGPGTRLTVL.

The genes are TRBV5-1 and TRBJ2-7; D uncertain. Germline loops: CDR1 SGHRS, CDR2 YFSETQ. Between the trimmed V and J ends, which lost 3 bases and 0 bases, there was a span of 7 bases. This CDR3 is 13 amino acids long. The CDR3 region is CASSSRGSYEQYF. The CDR3 bases are TGCGCCAGCAGCTCCCGAGGCTCCTACGAGCAGTACTTC.

The J gene is TRBJ1-4, the V gene TRBV6-2 or TRBV6-3; 7 nucleotides line up with TRBD1. This CDR3 has 15 residues. CDR1 is MNHEY, CDR2 SVGEGT, per germline. After removal of 3 bases from V and 7 bases from J, the junction contained 8 bases not matched to a gene. The chain's CDR3 is CASSYRDRRSEKLFF. CDR3 bases: TGTGCCAGCAGTTATCGGGACAGAAGAAGTGAAAAACTGTTTTTT.

This clone was detected only once. This CDR3 reads CASRLAGDYNEQFF. The CDR3 DNA follows: TGCGCCAGCAGACTAGCGGGGGACTACAATGAGCAGTTCTTC. V and J are TRBV5-1 and TRBJ2-1; TRBD2 agrees at 11 bases. V gave up 5 bases and J gave up 3 bases; unmatched junction bases: 1. CDR3 length: 14 residues. Germline CDR1 reads SGHRS; CDR2 reads YFSETQ.

This chain uses TRBV12-3 or TRBV12-4 with TRBJ2-6, with D unresolved. The CDR3 totals 13 residues. The germline V and J ends were trimmed by 1 base and 9 bases, with 7 bases remaining between them. For the CDR3, the DNA is TGTGCCAGCAGTTTAGACAGAGTCAACGTCCTGACTTTC. Translating it yields CASSLDRVNVLTF.

The J gene is TRBJ1-1, the V gene TRBV5-1, with D unresolved. V dropped 5 bases and J dropped 1 base, with 12 bases sitting between them. The CDR3 has 14 amino acids. Germline values: CDR1 SGHRS, CDR2 YFSETQ. Here the CDR3 DNA reads TGCGCCAGCAGTCAGGTCGGGAGGAACACTGAAGCTTTCTTT. Encoded protein: CASSQVGRNTEAFF.

The rearrangement uses TRBV5-1 and TRBJ2-5, with D perhaps TRBD2 (7 bases). Trimming cost V 6 bases and J 6 bases, with 15 bases left between them. The CDR3 sequence is 13 residues long. CDR1 and CDR2 from the germline V gene are SGHRS and YFSETQ. CDR3 in amino acids: CASKVEGGKTQYF. CDR3 nucleotide sequence: TGCGCCAGCAAAGTTGAGGGGGGGAAGACCCAGTACTTC.

The chain links TRBV27 to TRBJ2-6, with D perhaps matching TRBD1 (5 bases). CDR3 length equals 16 residues. V was clipped by 5 bases and J by 3 bases, with 14 bases between them. CDR1 and CDR2 from the germline V gene are MNHEY and SMNVEV (reference sequence). CDR3 loop: CASSLSQGNGANVLTF. CDR3 nucleotides: TGTGCCAGCAGTCTCTCTCAGGGTAATGGGGCCAACGTCCTGACTTTC.

The gene calls are TRBV6-2 or TRBV6-3 and TRBJ1-5; no firm D call. The germline V and J ends were trimmed by 0 bases and 6 bases, with 30 bases remaining between them. This CDR3 has 21 amino acids. Germline V gene lookup returns CDR1 MNHEY and CDR2 SVGEGT. This chain's CDR3 is CASSYSCFGVLKELACQPQHF. DNA of the CDR3: TGTGCCAGCAGTTACTCGTGTTTTGGTGTACTGAAAGAATTAGCTTGTCAGCCCCAGCATTTT.

This clone was found once. J is TRBJ2-1 and V is TRBV10-2; 8 nucleotides agree with TRBD2. V lost 7 bases, J lost 6 bases, and 5 bases stayed unmatched. Per germline, CDR1 WSHSY and CDR2 SAAADI. The CDR3 length is 13 residues. This chain's CDR3 is CASTWTSPNEQFF. CDR3 bases: TGCGCCAGCACCTGGACTAGCCCCAATGAGCAGTTCTTC.

For this clone: This may arise from a read error, as a much more abundant clone is one base away. The genes are TRBV7-9 and TRBJ1-1; the D is unclear. The CDR3 runs to 13 residues. V lost 3 bases, J lost 0 bases, and 5 bases lay in between. Germline loops: CDR1 SEHNR, CDR2 FQNEAQ (reference sequence). The CDR3 nucleotides are TGTGCCAGCAGCTTCGACATGAACACTGAAGCTTTCTTT. Translated: CASSFDMNTEAFF.

V gene TRBV9 combines with J gene TRBJ2-2; D is perhaps TRBD1 (6 bases). Germline values: CDR1 SGDLS, CDR2 YYNGEE. V lost 0 bases to trimming and J lost 1 base, with 13 bases between them. This CDR3 region has 17 residues. The CDR3 nucleotides are TGTGCCAGCAGCGTAGATCCGGACAGAAGGAACACCGGGGAGCTGTTTTTT. Encoded protein: CASSVDPDRRNTGELFF.

The V and J genes are TRBV5-6 and TRBJ1-4; D remains ambiguous. V was pared by 2 bases and J by 7 bases, with 12 bases between. The CDR3 is 14 residues long. CDR1 SGHDT and CDR2 YYEEEE come from the germline V gene. CDR3 amino acids: CASSFWNPGEKLFF. Written as DNA, the CDR3 is TGTGCCAGCAGCTTCTGGAACCCGGGTGAAAAACTGTTTTTT.

This chain joins TRBV2 and TRBJ2-7, with 10 bases matching TRBD2. Germline CDR1 is SNHLY and CDR2 is FYNNEI. J lost 6 bases, V lost 4 bases, and 9 bases had no gene match. The CDR3 sequence is 15 residues long. The CDR3 nucleotides are TGTGCCAGCAGTGCTCTAGCGGGGGCCCCTTCCGAGCAGTACTTC. Amino acids: CASSALAGAPSEQYF.